This T cell receptor beta chain was observed in a study of Graves' ophthalmopathy and Graves' hyperthyroidism. RNA served as the template for amplifying TCR beta CDR3 regions. Investigators did first-round RT-PCR with HTBI primers, then second-round multiplex PCR. From the multiplex PCR reads, TCRdb called clonotypes with MiXCR, one entry per CDR3 protein. The sample shows some 390,000 distinct CDR3 sequences, around 17% of them seen only once. This clonotype has ten or more counts. Looked up from germline, CDR1 is SGHDN and CDR2 is FVKESK. V was pared by 4 bases and J by 1 base, with 10 bases between. This CDR3 has 15 residues.

The J gene is TRBJ2-2, the V gene TRBV14, with D uncertain. This sequence originates from a woman aged 18-29 years with Graves' ophthalmopathy. The sample taken for sequencing was peripheral blood. The CDR3 DNA follows: TGTGCCAGCAGCCCGCATGATTTGAACACCGGGGAGCTGTTTTTT. Amino acids: CASSPHDLNTGELFF.